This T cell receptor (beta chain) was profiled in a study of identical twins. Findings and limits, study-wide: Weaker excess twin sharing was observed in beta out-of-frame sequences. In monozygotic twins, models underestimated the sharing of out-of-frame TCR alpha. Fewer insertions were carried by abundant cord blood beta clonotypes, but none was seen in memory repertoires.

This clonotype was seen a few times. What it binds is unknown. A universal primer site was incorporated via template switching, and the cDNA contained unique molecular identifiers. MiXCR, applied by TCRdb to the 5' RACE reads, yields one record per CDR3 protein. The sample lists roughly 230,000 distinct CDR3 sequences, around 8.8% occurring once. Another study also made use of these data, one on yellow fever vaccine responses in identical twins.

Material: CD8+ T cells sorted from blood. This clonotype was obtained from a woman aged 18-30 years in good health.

The CDR3 spells CASSTRGTYNEQFF. CDR3 DNA: TGTGCCAGTAGTACCCGGGGGACCTACAATGAGCAGTTCTTC. V gene TRBV19 combines with J gene TRBJ2-1, with TRBD2 as a possible D gene (6 bases). From germline, CDR1 is LNHDA and CDR2 SQIVND (reference sequence). This CDR3 contains 14 residues. The V end was cut by 4 bases, the J end by 2 bases, with 9 bases between. Together with reference TRBV19 and TRBJ2-1, the CDR3 gives the full variable domain: DGGITQSPKYLFRKEGQNVTLSCEQNLNHDAMYWYRQDPGQGLRLIYYSQIVNDFQKGDIAEGYSVSREKKESFPLTVTSAQKNPTAFYLCASSTRGTYNEQFFGPGTRLTVL.